The source of this TCR beta chain is a study of T cell clonotyping in hematopoietic cell transplantation listed by TCRdb under 2021. Background on the whole study: Recipient samples taken before transplant were collected after cytoreduction. The study collected 135 blood samples from about 40 consecutive transplant recipients and their related donors. Recruitment of patients was conducted between September 2015 and January 2017, and follow-up was continued until September 2020 or death.

The immunoSEQ assay, a bias-controlled multiplex PCR using V- and J-specific primers, was used to amplify TCR beta CDR3 regions from genomic DNA. A proprietary barcode and Illumina adapter sequences were added to the CDR3 amplicons in a second PCR step. An Illumina MiSeq instrument was used for sequencing of the CDR3 libraries. In the paper's pipeline: immunoSEQ Analyzer 3.0 was used for export and quality control, with R Bioconductor and Immunarch used for downstream analyses. Only productive rearrangements in the normalized downsampled data set were used to calculate repertoire metrics. Clonotypes larger than 5 templates in the normalized cohort were defined as pathologically expanded. The Inverse Simpson Index was used to measure repertoire diversity. CMV-specificity analyses were carried out on the non-normalized data set to capture all clonotypes. TCRdb took over this immuneACCESS table, retaining in-frame rearrangements with V and J assigned. Such tables are incomplete; in checked studies, under half of the missing clones stem from an unresolved V gene, and the remainder is unexplained. V and J calls and clone size come straight from that table; D and trimming were deduced from the DNA. For this sample there are about 45,000 clones; approximately 80% appear just once. Jointly, the top ten make up about 5.4% of the sample.

Here is what the overall study found, with its caveats: Only a small fraction of recipient repertoires overlapped donor repertoires, with over 95% appearing de novo at the given depth. The sample size was limited, and CD4 and CD8 repertoire contributions could not be separated because cells were not sorted. A decrease in recipient TCR diversity was observed after transplant, and a progressive increase in pathologically expanded clonotypes was seen from day 30 to day 180. Donor and pretransplant recipient Inverse Simpson Index values predicted broader posttransplant TCR repertoire diversity.

The time point label of this sample denotes: recipient sample about 28 days before transplant, after cytoreduction. Blood from recipients was drawn about 28 days before transplant and again at days 30, 100 and 180 after transplant. Using Nuclei Lysis Solution, genomic DNA was extracted from unfractionated peripheral blood mononuclear cells that were either fresh or cryopreserved. This clone was seen only once. The specificity of this receptor is unknown. It has no much larger one-base neighbor in the sample; base qualities were not kept. The germline V gene specifies MDHEN as CDR1 and SYDVKM as CDR2. The CDR3 runs 13 amino acids, cysteine and phenylalanine included. Only CDR3 DNA is held: 39 bases, read in frame from base 1. The germline V and J ends show losses of 7 bases and 3 bases respectively, and no gene match explains 6 bases of the junction.

The chain joins TRBV28 to TRBJ2-7; 7 nucleotides in the junction match TRBD2. The source material was peripheral blood mononuclear cells, sampled before stem cell transplant. The receptor was isolated from a man in his sixties with myelodysplastic syndrome. Some clones in this sample may be carry-over from other donors' samples. For the CDR3, the sequence is CASTRIAGYEQYF. The nucleotide sequence is given as TGTGCCAGCACCAGAATAGCGGGCTACGAGCAGTACTTC.